These 2 T cell receptor beta chains were all obtained from the same sample, sequenced in a study of cytomegalovirus exposure and HLA in healthy donors. Both 60 Vbeta primers and 13 Jbeta primers went into the PCR. The repertoire was sequenced with immunoSEQ multiplex PCR; TCRdb's copy has only in-frame clones and lacks some. The sample comprises 150,000 to 200,000 clones, roughly 77% of which are singletons, and about 8% rests with the top ten. The sample taken for sequencing was PBMCs. All receptors come from a woman aged 35 to 49 in good health and CMV-seropositive.

The chain uses TRBV5-5 and TRBJ2-1, with 7 bases matching TRBD1. The germline CDR1 and CDR2 sequences are SGHKS and YYEKEE (reference sequence). V lost 3 bases to trimming and J lost 6 bases; unmatched junction nucleotides: 12. CDR3 size: 16 residues. CDR3 coding DNA: TGTGCCAGCAGCTCCCAGACAGGGCTTAATATCAATGAGCAGTTCTTC. Protein: CASSSQTGLNINEQFF.

V usage is TRBV23-1 and J usage is TRBJ2-1, with D tentatively TRBD1 (5 bases). TRBV23-1 is classed as an ORF, of uncertain function. This CDR3 is built from 13 residues. CDR3 amino acids: CASRAGSQNEQFF. CDR3 sequence (DNA): TGCGCGTCCAGGGCCGGTTCCCAGAATGAGCAGTTCTTC.